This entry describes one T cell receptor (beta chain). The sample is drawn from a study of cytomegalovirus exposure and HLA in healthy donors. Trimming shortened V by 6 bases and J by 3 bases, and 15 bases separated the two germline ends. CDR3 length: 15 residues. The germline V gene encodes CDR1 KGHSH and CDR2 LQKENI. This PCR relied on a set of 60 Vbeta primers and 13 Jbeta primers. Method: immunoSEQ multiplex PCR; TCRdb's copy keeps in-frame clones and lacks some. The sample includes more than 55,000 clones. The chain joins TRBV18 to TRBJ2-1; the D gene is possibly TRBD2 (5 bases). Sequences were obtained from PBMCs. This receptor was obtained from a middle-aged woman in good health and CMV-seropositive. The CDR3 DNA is TGTGCCAGCTCCTTCGGGGTGATAGACTACAATGAGCAGTTCTTC. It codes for CASSFGVIDYNEQFF.